This entry describes one T cell receptor beta chain. Its specificity is not known. Deletions cut 4 bases from V and 5 bases from J, with 21 bases between. This CDR3 region has 16 residues. CDR1 is SGHNT, CDR2 YYREEE, per germline (reference sequence). These data belong to a study of cytomegalovirus exposure and HLA in healthy donors. The study's findings and limits: Follow-up analysis later connected one missense variant in DCLRE1C with trimming of TCR beta V- and J-genes. The classifier reportedly diagnosed cytomegalovirus status with high specificity and sensitivity. Across donors, presence/absence analyses took sequencing depth to be roughly uniform.

The PCR contained 60 Vbeta and 13 Jbeta primers. The protocol was immunoSEQ multiplex PCR, while the TCRdb copy is restricted to in-frame clones and leaves out a portion. The table lists 150,000 to 200,000 clones, approximately 78% of them singletons. The sequenced material came from PBMCs. The TCR was taken from a girl under 10 years old in good health and CMV-seropositive. The rearrangement uses TRBV5-4 and TRBJ1-2; D may be TRBD1 (6 bases). The CDR3 DNA sequence: TGTGCCAGCAGCGAGACAGGCATCAAATTGGCGTATGGCTACACCTTC. Its protein is CASSETGIKLAYGYTF.